This entry is about one TCR beta chain. Its antigen remains unidentified. This sample stems from a study of a mutant IDH1 vaccine in newly diagnosed glioma. Time point defined: week 35, safety follow-up. Every vaccine dose comprised 300 ug of mutant IDH1 20-mer peptide plus topical imiquimod. Patients underwent eight vaccinations, which took place in weeks 1, 3, 5, 7, 11, 15, 19 and 23. Data came from immunoSEQ multiplex PCR; TCRdb stores just in-frame clones and leaves some out. The sample records more than 45,000 clones, around nine tenths being singletons. V was pared by 3 bases and J by 7 bases, with 10 bases between. Germline V gene data show CDR1 as SGHVS and CDR2 as FQNEAQ. This CDR3 region has 12 residues.

The rearrangement joins TRBV7-8 to TRBJ2-7, with D unresolved. The source of this sequence is a woman aged 40 to 55 with glioma. The sequenced sample was PBMCs, obtained from a glioma patient whose treatment included an IDH1 peptide vaccine. Here the CDR3 reads CASSLDAWEQYF. Here the CDR3 DNA reads TGTGCCAGCAGCTTGGACGCCTGGGAGCAGTACTTC.